The present T cell receptor (beta chain) was sequenced within a study of shared clonotypes between healthy human individuals. Assay execution took place at the deep level. Sorted-subset replicate PCRs used about 180 ng DNA, approximately 33,000 T cell genomes. Here immunoSEQ multiplex PCR was the method, and the copy in TCRdb shows in-frame clones only, minus some. The data contain 2,100,000 or so clones, roughly 95% of them singletons. A CD45RA-negative memory subset and a CD45RA+ naive subset were separated from the CD4+ cells. To note about this clone: Its antigen is currently unknown.

Study-wide points: An effect of sequencing depth on clonotype sharing among donors was expected.

The V gene's germline CDR1 is SGHKS and CDR2 YYEKEE (reference sequence). CDR3 length: 13 residues. V dropped 2 bases and J dropped 2 bases, with 7 bases sitting between them. This clonotype was obtained from a man in his late teens or twenties in good health. This chain connects TRBV5-5 to TRBJ2-5, with D unresolved. Input material: naive CD4+ T cells sorted from blood. Noted subset: CD45RA+ positively selected. CDR3 loop: CASSFARQETQYF. For the CDR3, the DNA is TGTGCCAGCAGCTTCGCCAGGCAAGAGACCCAGTACTTC.